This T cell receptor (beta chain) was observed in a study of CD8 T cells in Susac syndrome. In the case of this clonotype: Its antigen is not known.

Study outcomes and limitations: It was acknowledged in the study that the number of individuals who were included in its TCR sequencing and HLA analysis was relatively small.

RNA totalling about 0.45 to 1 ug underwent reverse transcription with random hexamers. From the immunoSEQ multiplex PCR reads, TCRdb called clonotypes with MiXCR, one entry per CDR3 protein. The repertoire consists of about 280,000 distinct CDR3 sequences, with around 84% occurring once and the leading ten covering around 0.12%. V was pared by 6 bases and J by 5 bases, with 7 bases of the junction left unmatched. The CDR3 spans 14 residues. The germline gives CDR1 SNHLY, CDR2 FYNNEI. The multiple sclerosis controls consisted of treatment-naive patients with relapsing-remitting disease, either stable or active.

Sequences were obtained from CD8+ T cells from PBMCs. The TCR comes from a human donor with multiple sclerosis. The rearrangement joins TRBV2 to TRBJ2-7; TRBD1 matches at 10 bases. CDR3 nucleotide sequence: TGTGCCAGCAGAAACCGGGACAGGGGACACGAGCAGTACTTC. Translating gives CASRNRDRGHEQYF. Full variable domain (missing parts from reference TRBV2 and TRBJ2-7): EPEVTQTPSHQVTQMGQEVILRCVPISNHLYFYWYRQILGQKVEFLVSFYNNEISEKSEIFDDQFSVERPDGSNFTLKIRSTKLEDSAMYFCASRNRDRGHEQYFGPGTRLTVT.